This T cell receptor (beta chain) is drawn from a study of shared clonotypes between healthy human individuals. Sequencing was performed with immunoSEQ multiplex PCR; in TCRdb, only in-frame clones are kept and a portion is missing. The sample consists of 300,000 to 400,000 clones, approximately 79% of them appearing once. The V gene's germline CDR1 is SGHTA and CDR2 FQGNSA. The ends were cut back, 7 bases at V and 1 base at J, with 14 bases in the middle. There are 15 residues in the CDR3. This chain connects TRBV7-2 to TRBJ2-1; D is perhaps TRBD2 (6 bases). The sample taken for sequencing was memory CD4+ T cells sorted from blood. Sample subset: CD45RA-negative fraction. The origin of this receptor is a man aged 25-45 years in good health. Here the CDR3 reads CASILADVSYNEQFF. DNA of the CDR3: TGTGCCAGCATACTAGCTGACGTTTCCTACAATGAGCAGTTCTTC.